This entry lists 17 T cell receptor beta chains sequenced from one sample in a study of circulating and synovial CD4+ cells in juvenile arthritis. TCRdb's table, derived via immunoSEQ multiplex PCR, lists solely in-frame clones and lacks some. This sample has 30,000 to 40,000 clones, with more than 90% found just once. The sample consisted of CD4+ T cells from blood. All receptors come from a human donor with juvenile idiopathic arthritis.

J is TRBJ1-2 and V is TRBV5-1; D is possibly TRBD1 (6 bases). The germline V and J ends were trimmed by 2 bases and 5 bases, with 13 bases remaining between them. The CDR3 has 14 residues. Germline V CDR1 and CDR2: SGHRS, YFSETQ. The DNA of the CDR3 is TGCGCCAGCAGCTTTGGTCAGGGGAGATATGGCTACACCTTC. This codes for CASSFGQGRYGYTF.

This sequence joins TRBV10-2 and TRBJ1-4, with 9 bases aligning to TRBD1. Trimming removed 8 bases from V and 7 bases from J; junction bases left unmatched: 5. Germline loops: CDR1 WSHSY, CDR2 SAAADI. The CDR3 runs to 13 residues. The CDR3 DNA reads as TGCGCCAGCCGGGGGACAGGGCGTGAAAAACTGTTTTTT. Protein product: CASRGTGREKLFF.

The chain has TRBV5-1 and TRBJ1-1; D call uncertain. This CDR3 is built from 15 residues. Germline assignment: CDR1 SGHRS and CDR2 YFSETQ. Between the trimmed V and J ends, which lost 0 bases and 0 bases, there was a span of 9 bases. CDR3 sequence reads: CASSLGQIMNTEAFF. The CDR3 coding sequence is TGCGCCAGCAGCTTGGGCCAGATCATGAACACTGAAGCTTTCTTT.

This sequence joins TRBV19 and TRBJ2-2, with 10 bases fitting TRBD2. J was trimmed by 3 bases and V by 2 bases; bases with no gene match: 3. This CDR3 region has 16 residues. In germline, CDR1 is LNHDA, CDR2 SQIVND (reference sequence). CDR3 region: CASSIKGLADTGELFF. CDR3 DNA sequence: TGTGCCAGTAGTATAAAAGGACTAGCGGACACCGGGGAGCTGTTTTTT.

J is TRBJ2-7 and V is TRBV5-6; D is perhaps TRBD2 (7 bases). CDR1 SGHDT and CDR2 YYEEEE come from the germline V gene. Trimming left V 4 bases short and J 0 bases short, with 17 bases between. The CDR3 is 16 residues long. For the CDR3, the DNA is TGTGCCAGCAGCAAACTGGGGGAGGGGGGCTCCTACGAGCAGTACTTC. It codes for CASSKLGEGGSYEQYF.

The gene calls are TRBV5-4 and TRBJ2-1; 7 positions match TRBD2. J was trimmed by 7 bases and V by 0 bases; bases with no gene match: 10. The CDR3 loop spans 16 amino acids. In germline, CDR1 is SGHNT, CDR2 YYREEE (reference sequence). In DNA, the CDR3 is TGTGCCAGCAGCTTGGCCGGGCGGGAGACCCGTAATGAGCAGTTCTTC. Amino acids: CASSLAGRETRNEQFF.

The gene calls are TRBV25-1 and TRBJ2-3; possibly TRBD2 for D (5 bases). The CDR3 is 16 residues long. The germline gives CDR1 MGHDK, CDR2 SYGVNS. V dropped 2 bases and J dropped 0 bases, with 12 bases sitting between them. The CDR3 DNA is TGTGCCAGCAGTGAAGGAGGCGGGTTAAGCACAGATACGCAGTATTTT. This sequence encodes CASSEGGGLSTDTQYF.

This clone was seen only a few times. CDR3 loop: CASRTGDGGEKLFF. CDR3 bases: TGTGCCAGCAGGACAGGGGACGGGGGTGAAAAACTGTTTTTT. This chain links TRBV6-6 with TRBJ1-4; 8 positions agree with TRBD1. Germline CDR1 MNHNY, CDR2 SVGAGI (reference sequence). This CDR3 region has 14 residues. V lost 6 bases and J lost 7; bases outside the gene matches: 7.

The count of this clone is one. Other nucleotide sequences in the sample specify the same CDR3. This chain joins TRBV28 and TRBJ1-2, with TRBD1 matching over 9 bases. J was trimmed by 8 bases and V by 2 bases; bases with no gene match: 3. CDR1 and CDR2 from the germline V gene are MDHEN and SYDVKM. The CDR3 runs to 13 residues. The CDR3: CASSLGTGTGYTF. The CDR3 nucleotides read TGTGCCAGCAGTTTAGGGACAGGGACCGGCTACACCTTC.

The chain links TRBV6-5 to TRBJ1-1; 8 nucleotides line up with TRBD1. This CDR3 comprises 14 residues. Germline V gene sequence: CDR1 MNHEY, CDR2 SVGAGI. The J segment lost 0 bases and the V segment lost 7 bases, leaving 4 bases of the junction unmatched. Here the CDR3 reads CASTQQGVNTEAFF. CDR3 coding DNA: TGTGCCAGCACCCAACAGGGGGTGAACACTGAAGCTTTCTTT.

In this sample, this clone turned up once. This chain joins TRBV5-1 and TRBJ1-2; D perhaps matches TRBD1 (6 bases). This CDR3 is 15 amino acids long. V shed 0 bases and J shed 0 bases, with 9 bases lying between them. Germline V lookup: CDR1 SGHRS, CDR2 YFSETQ. Here the CDR3 DNA reads TGCGCCAGCAGCTTGGAAGGACAGCCTAACTATGGCTACACCTTC. Translated, it gives CASSLEGQPNYGYTF.

The CDR3 reads CASSSRPRQGTDTQYF. DNA for the CDR3: TGTGCCAGCAGCTCCCGGCCGAGACAGGGGACAGATACGCAGTATTTT. V gene TRBV5-8 combines with J gene TRBJ2-3; 8 bases align to TRBD1. This CDR3 has 16 residues. The V gene's germline CDR1 is SGHTS and CDR2 YDEGEE. V was clipped by 3 bases and J by 3 bases; unmatched bases: 9. The full variable domain, in which reference TRBV5-8 and TRBJ2-3 provide the parts outside the CDR3, is EAGVTQSPTHLIKTRGQQATLRCSPISGHTSVYWYQQALGLGLQFLLWYDEGEERNRGNFPPRFSGRQFPNYSSELNVNALELEDSALYLCASSSRPRQGTDTQYFGPGTRLTVL.

The gene calls are TRBV7-2 and TRBJ2-7; 7 bases line up with TRBD1. Trimming cost V 5 bases and J 4 bases; bases outside gene matches: 14. The CDR3 is 16 amino acids. The germline gives CDR1 SGHTA, CDR2 FQGNSA. CDR3 sequence: CASSQFPGGKAYEQYF. CDR3 DNA sequence: TGTGCCAGCAGCCAATTCCCAGGGGGAAAGGCATACGAGCAGTACTTC.

The CDR3 spells CASSQGGVGEQYF. CDR3 DNA: TGCGCCAGCAGCCAAGGGGGGGTGGGAGAGCAGTACTTC. This chain joins TRBV4-1 and TRBJ2-7; maybe TRBD2 (6 bases). Germline lookup yields CDR1 MGHRA and CDR2 YSYEKL. Trimming removed 1 base from V and 7 bases from J, with 11 bases in between. CDR3 length equals 13 residues.

V gene TRBV4-2 combines with J gene TRBJ2-7, with 12 bases lining up with TRBD2. The CDR3 has 18 residues. Per the germline V gene, CDR1 is LGHNA and CDR2 is YNFKEQ. The ends lost 1 base at V and 0 bases at J; junction bases unmatched: 7. Here the CDR3 reads CASSQAASGRVSSYEQYF. The CDR3, as DNA: TGTGCCAGCAGCCAAGCCGCTAGCGGGAGGGTTAGCTCCTACGAGCAGTACTTC.

This chain links TRBV19 with TRBJ2-6; D unresolved. Germline V lookup: CDR1 LNHDA, CDR2 SQIVND (reference sequence). The CDR3 loop spans 15 amino acids. Trimming cost V 5 bases and J 1 base, with 9 bases left between them. CDR3 sequence (DNA): TGTGCCAGTAGTTCCGTCTCTTCTGGGGCCAACGTCCTGACTTTC. It codes for CASSSVSSGANVLTF.

The chain combines TRBV6-5 with TRBJ2-5, with TRBD1 matching 9 bases. V lost 2 bases and J lost 4; bases outside the gene matches: 2. The CDR3 extends over 14 amino acids. Germline lookup yields CDR1 MNHEY and CDR2 SVGAGI. Here the CDR3 reads CASSYTGGGETQYF. The CDR3 nucleotides are TGTGCCAGCAGTTACACAGGGGGCGGAGAGACCCAGTACTTC.